One sample yielded the 5 T cell receptor beta chains listed below, sequenced in a study of blood T cell repertoires in COVID-19. Sequencing was performed with immunoSEQ multiplex PCR; in TCRdb, only in-frame clones are kept and a portion is missing. Of roughly 76,000 clones in the sample, around 88% were seen once. The sample consisted of PBMCs or T cells enriched from blood (not recorded which). The receptors originated from a woman aged 50 to 65 with acute COVID-19.

The genes are TRBV19 and TRBJ1-2, with TRBD1 matching over 7 bases. J lost 8 bases, V lost 6 bases, and 3 bases had no gene match. From germline, CDR1 is LNHDA and CDR2 SQIVND (reference sequence). The CDR3 spans 11 residues. CDR3 coding DNA: TGTGCCAGTAGATCACAGGGGGGCTACACCTTC. Protein sequence: CASRSQGGYTF. Looking up the rest from reference TRBV19 and TRBJ1-2 gives the full variable domain: DGGITQSPKYLFRKEGQNVTLSCEQNLNHDAMYWYRQDPGQGLRLIYYSQIVNDFQKGDIAEGYSVSREKKESFPLTVTSAQKNPTAFYLCASRSQGGYTFGSGTRLTVV.

This chain connects TRBV11-2 to TRBJ1-4, with TRBD1 matching 11 bases. CDR1 SGHAT and CDR2 FQNNGV come from the germline V gene. The J segment lost 7 bases and the V segment lost 0 bases, leaving 7 bases of the junction unmatched. The CDR3 spans 17 residues. The CDR3 DNA reads TGTGCCAGCAGCTTAGATTGGACAGGGGGCGGAGGTGAAAAACTGTTTTTT. Protein sequence: CASSLDWTGGGGEKLFF.

The chain recombines TRBV12-3 or TRBV12-4 with TRBJ1-2; weak D call: TRBD1 (6 bases). The CDR3 runs to 13 residues. V gave up 6 bases and J gave up 8 bases, with 16 bases separating them. The CDR3 spells CASSITGSKGYTF. The CDR3 DNA reads as TGTGCCAGCAGCATAACAGGGTCGAAGGGCTACACCTTC.

The chain links TRBV29-1 to TRBJ2-7; 7 nucleotides line up with TRBD1. The CDR3 sequence is 11 residues long. The J segment lost 3 bases and the V segment lost 6 bases, leaving 2 bases of the junction unmatched. The germline V gene has CDR1 SQVTM and CDR2 ANQGSEA. The DNA of the CDR3 is TGCAGCGTGGGGGACAGCTACGAGCAGTACTTC. Amino acid sequence: CSVGDSYEQYF.

This chain joins TRBV6-5 and TRBJ2-1; 8 bases agree with TRBD1. This CDR3 has 13 amino acids. The germline V gene encodes CDR1 MNHEY and CDR2 SVGAGI. Trimming took 2 bases from V and 9 from J; bases not matched to a gene: 3. CDR3 sequence: CASSYTDRGEQFF. The DNA of the CDR3 is TGTGCCAGCAGTTACACTGACAGGGGTGAGCAGTTCTTC.